What follows are 6 T cell receptor beta chains derived from one specimen sequenced in a study of graft-versus-host responses after intestinal transplantation. Antigens for these TCRs are unknown. Clones were sequenced by immunoSEQ multiplex PCR, and TCRdb holds only the in-frame ones, with some missing. The sample lists 90,000 to 150,000 clones, approximately 96% occurring once. Material: unstimulated CD8+ T cells sorted from spleen or lymph node cells, obtained before intestinal transplant. The receptors here all came from a human donor who received an intestinal transplant.

V is TRBV29-1 and J is TRBJ1-2; the D gene is possibly TRBD1 (6 bases). V was pared by 8 bases and J by 3 bases, with 13 bases between. The CDR3 consists of 12 residues. Germline V gene lookup returns CDR1 SQVTM and CDR2 ANQGSEA. CDR3 nucleotides: TGCAGCACCCCACAGGGATACTATGGCTACACCTTC. It is translated as CSTPQGYYGYTF.

The CDR3 DNA reads as TGTGCCAGCAGCGGGGAGCAAGGGTGGACCTACGAGCAGTACTTC. Translated, it gives CASSGEQGWTYEQYF. This rearrangement joins TRBV2 to TRBJ2-5; tentative D call: TRBD2 (5 bases). The J call may be faulty, since TRBJ2-7 better matches the DNA end. The CDR3 totals 15 residues. Germline CDR1 is SNHLY and CDR2 is FYNNEI.

The J gene is TRBJ1-4, the V gene TRBV7-9; a possible D gene is TRBD1 (5 bases). The length of the CDR3 is 18 residues. Trimming stripped 5 bases from V and 0 bases from J, with 19 bases between. Germline CDR1 is SEHNR and CDR2 is FQNEAQ (reference sequence). The CDR3 loop is CASSRNQGDPATNEKLFF. The CDR3 region has the DNA TGTGCCAGCAGCCGGAACCAGGGAGACCCTGCAACTAATGAAAAACTGTTTTTT.

The chain carries TRBV19 and TRBJ1-1; the D gene is possibly TRBD1 (5 bases). Germline V CDR1 and CDR2: LNHDA, SQIVND (reference sequence). Trimming removed 8 bases from V and 3 bases from J, with 10 bases in between. This CDR3 contains 12 residues. The CDR3 is CASGSGYTEAFF. The CDR3 DNA reads as TGTGCCAGTGGGTCAGGGTACACTGAAGCTTTCTTT.

The V and J genes are TRBV6-1 and TRBJ1-3; possible D gene TRBD1, 6 bases. Germline V gene sequence: CDR1 MNHNS, CDR2 SASEGT. This CDR3 has 15 amino acids. Trimming removed 0 bases from V and 4 bases from J, with 10 bases in between. CDR3 bases: TGTGCCAGCAGTGAAGCGCCAACAGGGGGAAACACCATATATTTT. The encoded protein is CASSEAPTGGNTIYF.

The chain joins TRBV6-5 to TRBJ2-3, with 10 bases matching TRBD1. The germline CDR1 and CDR2 sequences are MNHEY and SVGAGI. Losses at the gene ends were 6 bases for V and 2 bases for J; bases not matched to a gene: 5. The CDR3 contains 15 residues. The chain's CDR3 is CASSQTGGTTDTQYF. For the CDR3, the DNA is TGTGCCAGCAGCCAGACAGGGGGCACCACAGATACGCAGTATTTT.